The 26 T cell receptor beta chains below all came from one sample that was sequenced in a study of CD8 T cells in ankylosing spondylitis. MiXCR, run by TCRdb on the 5' RACE reads, gives a single entry per CDR3 protein. The table has roughly 180,000 distinct CDR3 sequences, over 10% seen once; the top ten hold 16%. The sample was blood, either unsorted or a sorted T cell fraction (not recorded which). These receptors were obtained from a male donor with ankylosing spondylitis or in good health (not recorded which).

V gene TRBV27 combines with J gene TRBJ2-7; D is unresolved. This CDR3 is built from 15 residues. Germline V CDR1 and CDR2: MNHEY, SMNVEV (reference sequence). Trimming left V 3 bases short and J 2 bases short, with 14 bases between. This chain's CDR3 is CASSFGRSPTYEQYF. The CDR3 DNA reads TGTGCCAGCAGTTTTGGGCGGAGCCCTACCTACGAGCAGTACTTC.

This clonotype was detected only a few times. V is TRBV3-1 and J is TRBJ2-3; 12 bases are shared with TRBD2. Per germline, CDR1 LGHDT and CDR2 YNNKEL (reference sequence). Unmatched junction bases numbered 7, after V lost 6 bases and J lost 6 bases. This CDR3 contains 15 residues. CDR3 residues: CASSPSGRAADTQYF. Here the CDR3 DNA reads TGTGCCAGCAGTCCTAGCGGGAGGGCCGCGGATACGCAGTATTTT.

This clonotype appeared a few times. This chain links TRBV5-1 with TRBJ2-2; TRBD1 matches at 8 bases. With V trimmed by 0 bases and J by 4 bases, 5 bases remained unmatched. Germline CDR1 and CDR2: SGHRS and YFSETQ. The CDR3 runs to 16 residues. CDR3 sequence: CASSLGAGGATGELFF. The CDR3 coding sequence is TGCGCCAGCAGCTTGGGGGCAGGGGGCGCCACCGGGGAGCTGTTTTTT.

This chain joins TRBV20-1 and TRBJ2-1; 15 nucleotides agree with TRBD2. The ends lost 2 bases at V and 8 bases at J; junction bases unmatched: 4. Germline lookup yields CDR1 DFQATT and CDR2 SNEGSKA (reference sequence). This CDR3 comprises 15 residues. As DNA, the CDR3 is TGCAGTGCTAGATCAGGGACTAGCGGGAGGTATGAGCAGTTCTTC. This gives the protein CSARSGTSGRYEQFF.

The rearrangement joins TRBV20-1 to TRBJ1-3, with a tentative D call TRBD1 (5 bases). V was clipped by 0 bases and J by 4 bases, with 13 bases between them. Germline CDR1 DFQATT, CDR2 SNEGSKA (reference sequence). This CDR3 has 15 residues. The CDR3 DNA follows: TGCAGTGCTAGAGATTTGGGGGTGGGCGGAAACACCATATATTTT. This translates into CSARDLGVGGNTIYF.

This clonotype turned up a few times. This rearrangement joins TRBV27 to TRBJ1-1; unclear D gene. CDR3 size: 16 residues. Deletions cut 2 bases from V and 4 bases from J, with 17 bases between. Germline CDR1 is MNHEY and CDR2 is SMNVEV (reference sequence). In DNA form, the CDR3 reads TGTGCCAGCAGTTTACCCCGGGCAGACGGCGGCACTGAAGCTTTCTTT. Its translation is CASSLPRADGGTEAFF.

The V gene is TRBV6-2 or TRBV6-3, the J gene TRBJ2-7, with D possibly matching TRBD1 (6 bases). The germline CDR1 and CDR2 sequences are MNHEY and SVGEGT. V was trimmed by 2 bases and J by 3 bases, leaving 17 bases between them. This CDR3 has 16 amino acids. CDR3: CASSYRSMRGNYEQYF. CDR3 nucleotide sequence: TGTGCCAGCAGTTACCGATCCATGAGGGGGAACTACGAGCAGTACTTC.

Only a few counts were recorded for this clonotype. The chain couples TRBV6-2 or TRBV6-3 to TRBJ1-6; the D gene is possibly TRBD1 (5 bases). Germline CDR1 is MNHEY and CDR2 is SVGEGT. The CDR3 has 15 amino acids. The V gene lost 4 bases and the J gene lost 9 bases, with 16 bases spanning the gap. CDR3 loop: CASSSGLGGISPLHF. The CDR3 DNA sequence: TGTGCCAGCAGTTCGGGGCTCGGCGGGATTTCACCCCTCCACTTT.

J is TRBJ2-7 and V is TRBV5-4, with 8 bases fitting TRBD2. The CDR3 runs 13 residues. The junction had 8 bases not matched to a gene; V was cut back by 7 bases and J by 5 bases. CDR1 SGHNT and CDR2 YYREEE come from the germline V gene (reference sequence). CDR3 sequence (DNA): TGTGCCAGCCAAAGGCGGGGGGCAAACGAGCAGTACTTC. Translation: CASQRRGANEQYF.

The chain has TRBV21-1 and TRBJ1-4; TRBD1, the table's D call, lacks a check against the DNA. TRBV21-1 is tagged as a pseudogene. This CDR3 is built from 15 residues. The CDR3 loop is CASSKTQGASEKLFF. The DNA for the CDR3 is TGTGCCAGCAGCAAGACACAGGGGGCGAGTGAAAAACTGTTTTTT.

This chain joins TRBV12-5 and TRBJ2-7, with 8 bases lining up with TRBD1. With 2 bases clipped from V and 4 bases from J, the junction kept 10 bases outside the gene matches. Per the germline V gene, CDR1 is LGHNT and CDR2 is FRNRAP. The CDR3 runs 16 residues. CDR3 bases: TGTGCTAGTGGTTTGCCCCGGACAGGGCCGCCTTACGAGCAGTACTTC. It codes for CASGLPRTGPPYEQYF.

This clonotype was counted at least ten times. The rearrangement links TRBV5-1 to TRBJ2-3, with TRBD2 matching 11 bases. Germline V gives CDR1 SGHRS, CDR2 YFSETQ. V lost 3 bases and J lost 6; bases outside the gene matches: 9. This CDR3 is built from 16 residues. The CDR3 coding sequence is TGCGCCAGCAGCTCCGCTACTAGCGGGAGATCCGATACGCAGTATTTT. Translation gives CASSSATSGRSDTQYF. Full variable domain (missing parts from reference TRBV5-1 and TRBJ2-3): KAGVTQTPRYLIKTRGQQVTLSCSPISGHRSVSWYQQTPGQGLQFLFEYFSETQRNKGNFPGRFSGRQFSNSRSEMNVSTLELGDSALYLCASSSATSGRSDTQYFGPGTRLTVL.

This clonotype came up a few times. This chain uses TRBV24-1 with TRBJ2-2, with 8 nucleotides matching TRBD1. CDR3 length equals 13 residues. CDR1 and CDR2 from the germline V gene are KGHDR and SFDVKD. With V trimmed by 9 bases and J by 3 bases, 2 bases remained unmatched. The CDR3 DNA reads TGTGCCACCGAACAGGGGGACACCGGGGAGCTGTTTTTT. Translating it yields CATEQGDTGELFF.

This clonotype appeared a few times. V gene TRBV4-1 combines with J gene TRBJ2-7, with D perhaps assigned TRBD1 or TRBD2 (5 bases each). Deletions cut 4 bases from V and 2 bases from J, with 12 bases between. This CDR3 region has 14 residues. Per the germline V gene, CDR1 is MGHRA and CDR2 is YSYEKL. Here the CDR3 reads CASSPGLFPYEQYF. The CDR3 bases are TGCGCCAGCAGCCCGGGGCTCTTCCCCTACGAGCAGTACTTC.

The J gene is TRBJ2-3, the V gene TRBV6-1; D not resolved. Germline V lookup: CDR1 MNHNS, CDR2 SASEGT. The CDR3 is 13 residues long. The ends were cut back, 6 bases at V and 1 base at J, with 8 bases in the middle. CDR3 DNA sequence: TGTGCCAGCAGCGTACTGGGCACAGATACGCAGTATTTT. Protein product: CASSVLGTDTQYF.

This chain connects TRBV5-1 to TRBJ2-7; D gene uncertain. The CDR3 covers 19 residues. V was pared by 6 bases and J by 1 base, with 29 bases between. Per germline, CDR1 SGHRS and CDR2 YFSETQ. CDR3 in amino acids: CASTLGPPEGAGLSYEQYF. The DNA for the CDR3 is TGCGCCAGCACCCTAGGGCCACCGGAAGGAGCAGGCTTATCCTACGAGCAGTACTTC.

The rearrangement joins TRBV2 to TRBJ2-7, with D perhaps assigned TRBD1 or TRBD2 (6 bases each). Trimming pared 3 bases from V and 4 bases from J, leaving 19 bases between. The CDR3 spans 16 residues. CDR1 is SNHLY and CDR2 is FYNNEI in the germline V gene. CDR3 sequence reads: CASSEISGQFPYEQYF. CDR3 nucleotides: TGTGCCAGCAGTGAGATTAGCGGACAGTTCCCGTACGAGCAGTACTTC.

A few counts support this clonotype. The chain employs TRBV7-8 and TRBJ2-2, with D perhaps TRBD1 or TRBD2 (6 bases each). The CDR3 is 17 amino acids. V dropped 0 bases and J dropped 5 bases, with 16 bases sitting between them. CDR1 is SGHVS, CDR2 FQNEAQ, per germline. CDR3 sequence: CASSLALGGDLTGELFF. The DNA of the CDR3 is TGTGCCAGCAGCTTAGCGTTGGGGGGCGACCTTACCGGGGAGCTGTTTTTT. The variable domain in full, with the rest retrieved from reference TRBV7-8 and TRBJ2-2, is GAGVSQSPRYKVAKRGQDVALRCDPISGHVSLFWYQQALGQGPEFLTYFQNEAQLDKSGLPSDRFFAERPEGSVSTLKIQRTQQEDSAVYLCASSLALGGDLTGELFFGEGSRLTVL.

This clonotype showed up many times. The V and J genes are TRBV15 and TRBJ2-1, with 9 bases fitting TRBD1. The J segment lost 3 bases and the V segment lost 8 bases, leaving 5 bases of the junction unmatched. The CDR3 sequence is 14 residues long. The germline CDR1 and CDR2 sequences are LNHNV and YYDKDF (reference sequence). CDR3 region: CATLGQGDYNEQFF. CDR3 in DNA: TGTGCCACCTTGGGACAGGGTGACTACAATGAGCAGTTCTTC.

The CDR3 DNA is TGCAGCGTTGTACCCCCTAGCGGAGGAGCAGGCGAGCAGTTCTTC. Translation gives CSVVPPSGGAGEQFF. This rearrangement joins TRBV29-1 to TRBJ2-1, with 7 bases identical to TRBD2. This CDR3 spans 15 amino acids. Trimming removed 4 bases from V and 10 bases from J; junction bases left unmatched: 16. CDR1 is SQVTM and CDR2 is ANQGSEA in the germline V gene.

CDR3 sequence: CASSLRGVTYEQYF. The CDR3 region has the DNA TGTGCCAGCAGTTTACGAGGGGTCACCTACGAGCAGTACTTC. The chain carries TRBV27 and TRBJ2-7, with D perhaps being TRBD1 or TRBD2 (5 bases each). CDR3 size: 14 residues. Per germline, CDR1 MNHEY and CDR2 SMNVEV (reference sequence). V lost 2 bases and J lost 2, with 10 bases in between.

This clonotype was picked up a small number of times. This chain uses TRBV10-3 with TRBJ1-1; TRBD1 matches at 7 bases. J lost 5 bases, V lost 3 bases, and 9 bases had no gene match. The CDR3 length is 15 residues. Germline V gene lookup returns CDR1 ENHRY and CDR2 SYGVKD. CDR3 DNA sequence: TGTGCCATCAGTGATACGCAGACAGGGCGAACTGAAGCTTTCTTT. Its translation is CAISDTQTGRTEAFF.

The gene calls are TRBV12-3 or TRBV12-4 and TRBJ1-5; weak D call: TRBD1 (5 bases). The CDR3 runs to 13 residues. The V end lost 1 base, the J end lost 7 bases, and 8 bases lay between the germline ends. The CDR3 protein is CASSLGTFQPQHF. The CDR3 nucleotides read TGTGCCAGCAGTTTAGGGACATTCCAGCCCCAGCATTTT.

The chain is built from TRBV27 and TRBJ2-5; 10 nucleotides align to TRBD2. The V gene's germline CDR1 is MNHEY and CDR2 SMNVEV (reference sequence). The CDR3 extends over 16 amino acids. V was pared by 3 bases and J by 0 bases, with 4 bases of the junction left unmatched. In nucleotides, the CDR3 is TGTGCCAGCAGTTTGTATAGCGGGAGGCACCAAGAGACCCAGTACTTC. It yields the protein CASSLYSGRHQETQYF.

Only a few counts were recorded for this clonotype. The V gene is TRBV20-1, the J gene TRBJ2-7; no firm D call. Between the trimmed V and J ends, which lost 4 bases and 6 bases, there was a span of 10 bases. The CDR3 spans 11 residues. Germline CDR1 is DFQATT and CDR2 is SNEGSKA (reference sequence). The CDR3 DNA reads as TGCAGTGCTATAGTTATCGGCGAGCAGTACTTC. As protein: CSAIVIGEQYF.

J is TRBJ2-3 and V is TRBV7-9, with D maybe TRBD2 (5 bases). The CDR3 length is 16 residues. Germline V gene lookup returns CDR1 SEHNR and CDR2 FQNEAQ (reference sequence). The V and J ends lost 5 bases and 4 bases respectively, with 19 bases between them. The chain's CDR3 is CASSHGGFEGSDTQYF. The CDR3 DNA follows: TGTGCCAGCAGCCATGGCGGGTTTGAAGGTTCAGATACGCAGTATTTT.